This T cell receptor (beta chain) came from a study of technical replicates of blood from several donors. Measured with immunoSEQ multiplex PCR; TCRdb has only the in-frame clones, and not every one. This table has 65,000 to 90,000 clones, over 75% appearing once. Trimming took off 0 bases at V and 3 bases at J, with 21 bases between the two ends. This CDR3 spans 18 amino acids. Per germline, CDR1 MRHNA and CDR2 SNTAGT. The specimen sequenced was T cells isolated from PBMCs. J is TRBJ2-7 and V is TRBV6-4, with D perhaps matching TRBD1 (5 bases). This clonotype was sampled from a human donor in good health. The CDR3 sequence is CASSDSESRETIHYEQYF. The CDR3 DNA is TGTGCCAGCAGTGACTCGGAATCCAGGGAAACTATCCACTACGAGCAGTACTTC.